Sequencing of this T cell receptor (beta chain) was carried out in a study of tumor-infiltrating lymphocytes in primary liver carcinoma. Turning to the study itself: Lesions, classed as T1-T3 N0M0, spanned about 4 to 10 cm across. Study-wide results and caveats: Tumor-adjacent and tumor-blood pairs shared less of their repertoires than tumor region pairs shared.

The sample holds a few counts of this clonotype. Antigen unknown. Germline DNA was extracted too, while blood RNA derived from unsorted whole blood. From 400 to 500 ng total RNA, TCR beta cDNA was generated with a primer in the constant region. Employing slightly modified ARM-PCR, three nested multiplex PCR rounds were run, and these gave rise to the TCR beta libraries. Forward primers for TRBV1-TRBV30 and a C-beta reverse primer served the first two PCR rounds, at 10 cycles each. TCRdb independently ran MiXCR on the multiplex PCR reads; one entry per CDR3 protein. The sample shows approximately 320,000 distinct CDR3 sequences, more than 55% of them seen only once. The CDR3 has 20 residues. Germline trimming cut 8 bases from V and 3 bases from J; bases unmatched to any gene: 24. Germline V gives CDR1 MNHEY, CDR2 SVGEGT.

The chain recombines TRBV6-2 or TRBV6-3 with TRBJ2-7, with 11 nucleotides matching TRBD2. The clonotype originates from a woman under 40 with primary liver carcinoma and hepatitis B virus infection. Sequencing used peripheral blood. In DNA form, the CDR3 reads TGTGCCAGCGTTCTCAGTCCGGGGGAAGTAGCGGGAGGGCCACGCTACGAGCAGTACTTC. Translation: CASVLSPGEVAGGPRYEQYF.